One sample yielded the 2 T cell receptor beta chains listed below, sequenced in a study of shared clonotypes between healthy human individuals. Method: immunoSEQ multiplex PCR; TCRdb's copy keeps in-frame clones and lacks some. The sample consists of over a million clones, roughly 96% of them appearing once. Sequencing used naive CD4+ T cells sorted from blood. The subset denotes: CD45RA+ positively selected. These receptors were taken from a man aged 25 to 40 in good health.

V is TRBV29-1 and J is TRBJ2-1; 8 bases align to TRBD2. The CDR3 runs to 17 residues. In germline, CDR1 is SQVTM, CDR2 ANQGSEA. With V trimmed by 6 bases and J by 3 bases, 16 bases remained unmatched. Written as DNA, the CDR3 is TGCAGCGTGTTCTTTTTTCCCCCTAGCGGGTTCTACAATGAGCAGTTCTTC. This encodes CSVFFFPPSGFYNEQFF.

On this clone itself: Other DNA sequences from this sample encode an identical CDR3 as well. The DNA of the CDR3 is TGTGCCAGCAGCTTGGGCGGGTACAGCTACGAGCAGTACTTC. It specifies CASSLGGYSYEQYF. The rearrangement links TRBV5-4 to TRBJ2-7; D is possibly TRBD2 (5 bases). Germline V gives CDR1 SGHNT, CDR2 YYREEE (reference sequence). V lost 0 bases, J lost 3 bases, and 10 bases lay in between. The CDR3 length is 14 residues. The entire variable domain, with the rest obtained from reference TRBV5-4 and TRBJ2-7, is as follows: ETGVTQSPTHLIKTRGQQVTLRCSSQSGHNTVSWYQQALGQGPQFIFQYYREEENGRGNFPPRFSGLQFPNYSSELNVNALELDDSALYLCASSLGGYSYEQYFGPGTRLTVT.